These T cell receptor beta chains were read from a single sample in a study of blood T cell repertoires in COVID-19. The data were produced by immunoSEQ multiplex PCR, yet TCRdb's version contains in-frame clones alone and is incomplete. The sample has 150,000 to 200,000 clones; approximately 86% are singletons. Sample: peripheral blood. All receptors come from a man younger than 35 with acute or convalescent COVID-19. CDR3s include the opening cysteine and the closing phenylalanine or tryptophan. A D gene is named only where the DNA matches it firmly. Where a row states a size, it is once, few, many or the class of an expanded clone; other rows omit it.

NA,TRBV7-8,NA,TRBJ1-4,CASSLATDTVFVNEKLFF,TGTGCCAGCAGCTTAGCGACAGACACGGTCTTTGTTAATGAAAAACTGTTTTTT
NA,TRBV2,NA,TRBJ1-5,CASQQDPLAGQPQHF,TGTGCCAGCCAACAGGATCCACTTGCTGGTCAGCCCCAGCATTTT
NA,TRBV5-1,NA,TRBJ2-5,CASSGGRGPKETQYF,TGCGCCAGCAGCGGGGGGAGAGGACCAAAAGAGACCCAGTACTTC
NA,TRBV24-1,NA,TRBJ2-1,CATSVRGANEQFF,TGTGCCACCAGTGTCCGGGGGGCGAATGAGCAGTTCTTC
TRBD1,TRBV29-1,NA,TRBJ1-3,CSVEDRDRGSGNTIYF,TGCAGCGTTGAAGATAGGGACAGAGGCTCTGGAAACACCATATATTTT
NA,TRBV12-3/TRBV12-4,NA,TRBJ2-2,CASGLANTGELFF,TGTGCCTCGGGACTCGCGAACACCGGGGAGCTGTTTTTT
NA,TRBV6-1,few,TRBJ1-2,CASSEDYSYGYTF,TGTGCCAGCAGTGAAGATTACAGTTATGGCTACACCTTC
TRBD1,TRBV9,NA,TRBJ1-2,CASSVNARQGTGGYTF,TGTGCCAGCAGCGTAAATGCCCGACAGGGGACGGGCGGATACACCTTC
NA,TRBV3-1/TRBV3-2,NA,TRBJ1-1,CASSSMNTEAFF,TGTGCCAGCAGCTCCATGAACACTGAAGCTTTCTTT
TRBD1,TRBV27,NA,TRBJ2-3,CASSLWTGLSTDTQYF,TGTGCCAGCAGTTTATGGACAGGGTTAAGCACAGATACGCAGTATTTT
NA,TRBV10-3,many,TRBJ2-7,CAISEGARITYEQYF,TGTGCCATCAGTGAAGGGGCGCGTATCACCTACGAGCAGTACTTC
NA,TRBV21-1,NA,TRBJ1-1,CASSKDQGLTEAFF,TGTGCCAGCAGCAAGGACCAGGGTCTCACTGAAGCTTTCTTT
NA,TRBV5-1,NA,TRBJ2-5,CASSLGVVEEETQYF,TGCGCCAGCAGCTTGGGGGTGGTGGAGGAAGAGACCCAGTACTTC
NA,TRBV5-6,NA,TRBJ1-2,CASSLGLSYGYTF,TGTGCCAGCAGCTTGGGGCTTTCCTATGGCTACACCTTC
NA,TRBV12-2,NA,TRBJ1-5,CASRPHNETDYSNQPQHF,TGTGCAAGTCGCCCACATAACGAAACAGATTATAGCAATCAGCCCCAGCATTTT
NA,TRBV6-4,NA,TRBJ2-1,CASSDSGGAYNEQFF,TGTGCCAGCAGTGACTCAGGGGGTGCCTACAATGAGCAGTTCTTC
TRBD1,TRBV25-1,NA,TRBJ1-2,CASSPPGQGVNYGYTF,TGTGCCAGCAGTCCCCCGGGACAGGGGGTTAACTATGGCTACACCTTC
TRBD2,TRBV7-3,NA,TRBJ2-2,CASSSSGTSGGVNTGELFF,TGTGCCAGCAGCTCATCCGGGACTAGCGGGGGGGTTAACACCGGGGAGCTGTTTTTT
NA,TRBV7-2,NA,TRBJ1-6,CASSLTRGTLHF,TGTGCCAGCAGCTTAACAAGGGGCACCCTCCACTTT
TRBD1,TRBV3-1/TRBV3-2,NA,TRBJ1-1,CASSRDSRGGTEAFF,TGTGCCAGCAGCCGGGACAGCCGAGGGGGCACTGAAGCTTTCTTT
TRBD1,TRBV2,NA,TRBJ1-5,CASTRTGGPSNQPQHF,TGTGCCAGCACTAGGACAGGGGGCCCCAGCAATCAGCCCCAGCATTTT
TRBD1,TRBV25-1,NA,TRBJ1-2,CASTQGNSGYTF,TGTGCCAGCACACAGGGGAATAGTGGCTACACCTTC
NA,TRBV5-1,once,TRBJ2-2,CASSPGNTGELFF,TGCGCCAGCAGTCCGGGGAACACCGGGGAGCTGTTTTTT
NA,TRBV14,NA,TRBJ2-2,CASSQDLRGELFF,TGTGCCAGCAGCCAAGATCTGCGCGGGGAGCTGTTTTTT
TRBD1,TRBV29-1,once,TRBJ2-5,CSTQATGLGQETQYF,TGCAGCACTCAAGCGACAGGGTTAGGACAAGAGACCCAGTACTTC
NA,TRBV6-2/TRBV6-3,NA,TRBJ1-2,CASSSTGTPGGYTF,TGTGCCAGCAGTTCCACCGGGACACCGGGGGGCTACACCTTC
TRBD1,TRBV7-2,NA,TRBJ2-5,CASSLQGQSQETQYF,TGTGCCAGCAGCCTGCAGGGACAGAGCCAAGAGACCCAGTACTTC
NA,TRBV19,NA,TRBJ2-7,CASSAGRVYEQYF,TGTGCCAGTAGCGCGGGCCGAGTATACGAGCAGTACTTC
TRBD1,TRBV7-3,NA,TRBJ1-1,CASSLQGQGTEAFF,TGTGCCAGCAGCTTACAGGGACAGGGCACTGAAGCTTTCTTT
TRBD1,TRBV7-2,NA,TRBJ1-6,CASRPRTGRGGPPLHF,TGTGCCAGCAGACCGCGGACAGGGCGAGGGGGGCCACCCCTCCACTTT
NA,TRBV20-1,NA,TRBJ1-6,CSASVTRTYNSPLHF,TGCAGTGCTAGTGTTACGAGGACTTATAATTCACCCCTCCACTTT
TRBD1,TRBV5-1,NA,TRBJ1-2,CASSTGTEDGYTF,TGCGCCAGCAGCACAGGGACAGAAGATGGCTACACCTTC
TRBD1,TRBV4-1,NA,TRBJ2-5,CASSQPTGGFRETQYF,TGCGCCAGCAGCCAGCCGACAGGGGGCTTTCGAGAGACCCAGTACTTC
TRBD1,TRBV6-6,NA,TRBJ1-5,CASIPGQGRQPQHF,TGTGCCAGCATCCCGGGACAGGGACGTCAGCCCCAGCATTTT
TRBD1,TRBV19,NA,TRBJ1-2,CASSGRQGPYGYTF,TGTGCCAGTAGTGGGAGACAGGGTCCCTATGGCTACACCTTC
TRBD2,TRBV4-2,NA,TRBJ2-3,CASSQDVMSRGGTDTQYF,TGTGCCAGCAGCCAAGATGTGATGTCGCGGGGGGGCACAGATACGCAGTATTTT
TRBD1,TRBV25-1,NA,TRBJ1-4,CASQPRGQGNEKLFF,TGTGCCAGCCAACCGCGGGGACAGGGGAATGAAAAACTGTTTTTT
TRBD1,TRBV7-3,few,TRBJ1-6,CASSSGQGNSPLHF,TGTGCCAGCAGCTCGGGACAGGGTAACTCACCCCTCCACTTT
NA,TRBV5-4,NA,TRBJ1-2,CASSTARVKANYGYTF,TGTGCCAGCAGCACGGCCAGGGTAAAGGCTAACTATGGCTACACCTTC